This T cell receptor beta chain originates from a study of T cells in Graves' hyperthyroidism and ophthalmopathy. The overall study: Any treatment followed the collection of peripheral blood at initial diagnosis.

Researchers barred patients who had uncontrolled infection, other autoimmune disease, pregnancy or lactation. Thyroid ultrasound, orbital computed tomography, clinical symptoms, and serum thyroxine and TRAb underpinned diagnoses. CDR3 length: 14 residues. V lost 7 bases to trimming and J lost 1 base, with 13 bases between them. TCR beta CDR3 regions were amplified from RNA. TCR CDR3 regions were first amplified by RT-PCR with HTBI primers. Via MiXCR, TCRdb re-called the multiplex PCR reads, giving one row per CDR3 protein. The sample shows hundreds of thousands of distinct CDR3 sequences, approximately 17% of them seen only once. Comment on this clonotype: A much larger clone differs by one base, so this may be a read error.

The chain uses TRBV12-3 or TRBV12-4 and TRBJ1-1; TRBD1 might be the D (5 bases). This TCR came from a woman between 18 and 30 years old with Graves' ophthalmopathy. The sequenced sample consisted of blood. The CDR3 here is CASILGHSNTEAFF. The CDR3 nucleotides read TGTGCCAGCATTCTCGGACACTCGAACACTGAAGCTTTCTTT.